The 18 T cell receptor beta chains below come from one sample, sequenced in a study of PD-1 blockade in classical Hodgkin lymphoma (dated by TCRdb to about 2020). Receptor libraries were prepared by the immunoSEQ multiplex PCR assay. TCRdb holds this immuneACCESS table with in-frame rearrangements only. Some clones are missing; in checked studies, unresolved V genes explain under half, and the rest has no known cause. This sample holds 17,000 or so clones; around 75% were observed only once. Roughly 4.5% of the sample belongs to the ten largest clones. This specimen's time point label, interpreted: cycle 1 day 1 (C1D1), immediately before nivolumab initiation. Every trial patient had relapsed following autologous stem cell transplantation, and prior brentuximab vedotin exposure was what differed among cohorts A, B and C. The source was peripheral blood mononuclear cells (PBMCs), collected at baseline. All receptors derive from a human donor with classical Hodgkin lymphoma.

The V call is TRBV28, the J call TRBJ1-6; no clear D. CDR3 size: 15 residues. CDR1 is MDHEN, CDR2 SYDVKM, per germline. V lost 3 bases, J lost 8 bases, and 14 bases lay in between. CDR3 amino acids: CASSLLVAGDSPLHF. CDR3 in DNA: TGTGCCAGCAGTTTGTTAGTGGCAGGTGATTCACCCCTCCACTTT.

The V call is TRBV19, the J call TRBJ2-1; D is possibly TRBD1 or TRBD2 (5 bases each). The germline CDR1 and CDR2 sequences are LNHDA and SQIVND (reference sequence). V shed 7 bases and J shed 8 bases, with 21 bases lying between them. The CDR3 runs 15 residues. CDR3 sequence reads: CASTDIGTSQDEQFF. The CDR3 DNA reads as TGTGCCAGTACCGATATCGGGACCTCCCAGGATGAGCAGTTCTTC.

The rearrangement uses TRBV27 and TRBJ1-6; possible D gene TRBD1, 5 bases. CDR1 MNHEY and CDR2 SMNVEV come from the germline V gene (reference sequence). The CDR3 contains 16 residues. The V end was cut by 6 bases, the J end by 0 bases, with 12 bases between. The CDR3 nucleotides read TGTGCCAGCAGGACGGGACGGACCTCCTATAATTCACCCCTCCACTTT. Protein: CASRTGRTSYNSPLHF.

The rearrangement uses TRBV9 and TRBJ1-6; D not resolved. Deletions cut 1 base from V and 0 bases from J, with 11 bases between. This CDR3 comprises 17 residues. Germline assignment: CDR1 SGDLS and CDR2 YYNGEE. CDR3 loop: CASSVRAGSSYNSPLHF. The CDR3 DNA follows: TGTGCCAGCAGCGTAAGGGCGGGGAGCTCCTATAATTCACCCCTCCACTTT. The complete variable domain, with remaining parts taken from reference TRBV9 and TRBJ1-6, reads DSGVTQTPKHLITATGQRVTLRCSPRSGDLSVYWYQQSLDQGLQFLIQYYNGEERAKGNILERFSAQQFPDLHSELNLSSLELGDSALYFCASSVRAGSSYNSPLHFGNGTRLTVT.

V and J are TRBV5-8 and TRBJ2-5; the match to TRBD2 covers 12 bases. Germline-derived CDR1 and CDR2 are SGHTS and YDEGEE. V lost 2 bases to trimming and J lost 12 bases; unmatched junction nucleotides: 5. CDR3 size: 13 residues. CDR3 sequence (DNA): TGTGCCAGCAGCTTCCCTAGCGGGAGGGCCAAGTACTTC. It codes for CASSFPSGRAKYF.

The DNA for the CDR3 is TGTGCCAGCAGCTTAGATACCAAACCAACCGGGGAGCTGTTTTTT. This codes for CASSLDTKPTGELFF. This chain joins TRBV7-9 and TRBJ2-2; no clear D. Germline CDR1 and CDR2: SEHNR and FQNEAQ (reference sequence). The CDR3 runs 15 residues. The ends were cut back, 1 base at V and 5 bases at J, with 11 bases in the middle.

In its sample, this clone was seen once. The chain carries TRBV28 and TRBJ1-5; D gene unclear. Germline assignment: CDR1 MDHEN and CDR2 SYDVKM. Trimming took off 5 bases at V and 0 bases at J, with 14 bases between the two ends. The CDR3 is 16 residues long. DNA of the CDR3: TGTGCCAGCAGTACGCCCGGACTTCTTAGCAATCAGCCCCAGCATTTT. Its protein is CASSTPGLLSNQPQHF.

This chain links TRBV30 with TRBJ1-4; D is possibly TRBD1 (5 bases). The germline V gene has CDR1 GTSNPN and CDR2 SVGIG (reference sequence). Trimming cost V 4 bases and J 2 bases, with 26 bases left between them. The CDR3 covers 19 residues. The CDR3 bases are TGTGCCTGGACCCCGCCCATTGGGGGTCATGCCTCGACTAATGAAAAACTGTTTTTT. It translates to CAWTPPIGGHASTNEKLFF.

The chain carries TRBV7-8 and TRBJ2-7, with D unresolved. CDR3 length equals 14 residues. Germline V lookup: CDR1 SGHVS, CDR2 FQNEAQ. With 1 base removed from V and 2 bases from J, the gap between germline ends came to 9 bases. CDR3 sequence reads: CASSLVAGTYEQYF. The DNA of the CDR3 is TGTGCCAGCAGCTTAGTGGCAGGCACCTACGAGCAGTACTTC.

The chain uses TRBV5-1 and TRBJ2-1, with a possible D match to TRBD2 (6 bases). The V gene's germline CDR1 is SGHRS and CDR2 YFSETQ. This CDR3 is built from 16 residues. V lost 4 bases to trimming and J lost 0 bases, with 14 bases between them. The CDR3 protein is CASSPGDSFSYNEQFF. For the CDR3, the DNA is TGCGCCAGCAGCCCGGGGGACTCCTTCTCCTACAATGAGCAGTTCTTC.

Only one count was recorded for this clone. The rearrangement uses TRBV4-3 and TRBJ1-6; 9 nucleotides agree with TRBD1. This CDR3 region has 17 residues. Germline CDR1 is LGHNA and CDR2 is YSLEER. Trimming cost V 0 bases and J 6 bases; bases outside gene matches: 6. The CDR3 DNA reads as TGCGCCAGCAGCCAAGATTTACAGGGGGCGGTTAATTCACCCCTCCACTTT. It codes for CASSQDLQGAVNSPLHF.

This chain uses TRBV18 with TRBJ2-7, with 10 bases that match TRBD2. After removal of 2 bases from V and 3 bases from J, the junction contained 4 bases not matched to a gene. The CDR3 covers 15 residues. Germline V gene data show CDR1 as KGHSH and CDR2 as LQKENI. The CDR3 protein is CASSPGASGGYEQYF. CDR3 nucleotide sequence: TGTGCCAGCTCACCAGGGGCTAGCGGGGGCTACGAGCAGTACTTC.

This clone was observed a few times. The J gene is TRBJ1-2, the V gene TRBV4-1; a weak D match, TRBD1 (6 bases). The CDR3 totals 14 residues. Per germline, CDR1 MGHRA and CDR2 YSYEKL. Trimming took 4 bases from V and 3 from J, leaving 12 bases between them. The chain's CDR3 is CASSPQQGYYGYTF. CDR3 nucleotides: TGCGCCAGCAGCCCCCAGCAGGGGTACTATGGCTACACCTTC.

The rearrangement uses TRBV2 and TRBJ1-6; D is unclear. CDR1 is SNHLY, CDR2 FYNNEI, per germline. This CDR3 has 13 residues. The V end lost 8 bases, the J end lost 0 bases, and 5 bases lay between the germline ends. The CDR3 DNA reads as TGTGCCAGCCGGAACTCCTATAATTCACCCCTCCACTTT. Translated, it gives CASRNSYNSPLHF.

This clone was counted a few times. In nucleotides, the CDR3 is TGTGCCATCAGTGACCCGCCGAACACCGGGGAGCTGTTTTTT. Protein sequence: CAISDPPNTGELFF. The chain is built from TRBV10-3 and TRBJ2-2, with unresolved D. Germline V gene sequence: CDR1 ENHRY, CDR2 SYGVKD. The CDR3 spans 14 residues. Trimming left V 3 bases short and J 0 bases short, with 5 bases between.

This clone turned up a few times. This rearrangement joins TRBV27 to TRBJ2-1; a possible D gene is TRBD1 (6 bases). The V and J ends lost 3 bases and 5 bases respectively, with 14 bases between them. The CDR3 covers 15 residues. In germline, CDR1 is MNHEY, CDR2 SMNVEV (reference sequence). The CDR3 DNA follows: TGTGCCAGCAGTTTGTCAGGGGTCAAGCACAATGAGCAGTTCTTC. It yields the protein CASSLSGVKHNEQFF.

In nucleotides, the CDR3 is TGTGCCAGCAGTGAATCGCAGAGGGGGACGTTCTTC. Protein sequence: CASSESQRGTFF. V gene TRBV6-5 combines with J gene TRBJ2-1, with D possibly TRBD1 on 6 matching bases. The ends were cut back, 5 bases at V and 15 bases at J, with 17 bases in the middle. The CDR3 sequence is 12 residues long. Germline values: CDR1 MNHEY, CDR2 SVGAGI.

A note on this clone: Mismatch with germline at one junction end may stem from a read error. V usage is TRBV7-7 and J usage is TRBJ2-1; D unclear. Germline V gene sequence: CDR1 SSHAT, CDR2 FNYEAQ (reference sequence). The length of the CDR3 is 15 residues. The CDR3 here is CASSLALGNYNEQFF. In nucleotides, the CDR3 is TGTGCTAGCAGCTTAGCCTTAGGAAATTACAATGAGCAGTTCTTC.